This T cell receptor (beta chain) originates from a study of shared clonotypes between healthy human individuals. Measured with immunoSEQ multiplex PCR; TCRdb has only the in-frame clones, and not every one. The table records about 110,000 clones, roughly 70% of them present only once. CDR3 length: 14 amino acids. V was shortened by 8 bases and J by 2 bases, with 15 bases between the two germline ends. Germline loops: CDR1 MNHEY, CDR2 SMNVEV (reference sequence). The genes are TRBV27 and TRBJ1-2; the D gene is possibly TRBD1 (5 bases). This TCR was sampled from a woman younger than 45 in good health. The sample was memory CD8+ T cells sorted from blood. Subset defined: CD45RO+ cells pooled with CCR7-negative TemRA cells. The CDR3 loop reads CASRTAGPNYGYTF. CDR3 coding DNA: TGTGCCAGCCGAACTGCGGGACCCAACTATGGCTACACCTTC.